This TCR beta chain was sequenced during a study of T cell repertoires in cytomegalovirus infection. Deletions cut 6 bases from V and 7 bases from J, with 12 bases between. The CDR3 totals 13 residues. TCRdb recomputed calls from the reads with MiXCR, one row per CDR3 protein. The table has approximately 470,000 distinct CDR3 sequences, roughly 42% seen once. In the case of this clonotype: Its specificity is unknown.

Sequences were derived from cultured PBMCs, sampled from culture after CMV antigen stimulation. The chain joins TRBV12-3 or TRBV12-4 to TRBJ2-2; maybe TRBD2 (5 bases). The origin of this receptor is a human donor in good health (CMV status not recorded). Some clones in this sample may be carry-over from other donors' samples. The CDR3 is CASRSGVVGELFF. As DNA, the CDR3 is TGTGCCAGCAGGTCCGGGGTAGTCGGGGAGCTGTTTTTT.